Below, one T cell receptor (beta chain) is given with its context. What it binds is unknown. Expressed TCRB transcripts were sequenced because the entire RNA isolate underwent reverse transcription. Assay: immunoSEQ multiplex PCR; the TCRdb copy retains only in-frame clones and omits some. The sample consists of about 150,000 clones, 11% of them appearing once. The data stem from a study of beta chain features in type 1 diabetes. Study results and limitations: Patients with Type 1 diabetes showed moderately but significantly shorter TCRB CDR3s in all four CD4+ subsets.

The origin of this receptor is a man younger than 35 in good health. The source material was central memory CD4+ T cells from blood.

The CDR3 DNA reads as TGTGCCTGGAGTACCAAACAGGGAGGGGGCACTGAAGCTTTCTTT. The encoded protein is CAWSTKQGGGTEAFF. J is TRBJ1-1 and V is TRBV30; tentative D call: TRBD1 (6 bases). CDR1 and CDR2 (germline): GTSNPN, SVGIG (reference sequence). Between the trimmed V and J ends, which lost 2 bases and 4 bases, there was a span of 17 bases. The CDR3 is made up of 15 amino acids. Complete variable domain (other parts from reference TRBV30 and TRBJ1-1): SQTIHQWPATLVQPVGSPLSLECTVEGTSNPNLYWYRQAAGRGLQLLFYSVGIGQISSEVPQNLSASRPQDRQFILSSKKLLLSDSGFYLCAWSTKQGGGTEAFFGQGTRLTVV.